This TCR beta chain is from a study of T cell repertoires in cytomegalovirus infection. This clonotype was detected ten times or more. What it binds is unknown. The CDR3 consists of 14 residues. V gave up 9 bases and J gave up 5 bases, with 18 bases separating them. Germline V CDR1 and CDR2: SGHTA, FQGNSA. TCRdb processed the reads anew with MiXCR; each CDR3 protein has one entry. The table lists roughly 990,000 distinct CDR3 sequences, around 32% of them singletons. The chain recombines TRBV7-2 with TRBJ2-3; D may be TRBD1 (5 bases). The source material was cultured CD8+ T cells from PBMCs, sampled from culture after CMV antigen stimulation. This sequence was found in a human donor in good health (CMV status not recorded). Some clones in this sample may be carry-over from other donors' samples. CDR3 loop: CASSWGLRGDTQYF. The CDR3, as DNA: TGTGCCAGTTCCTGGGGCCTTAGGGGAGATACGCAGTATTTT. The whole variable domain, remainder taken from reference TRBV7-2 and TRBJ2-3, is GAGVSQSPSNKVTEKGKDVELRCDPISGHTALYWYRQSLGQGLEFLIYFQGNSAPDKSGLPSDRFSAERTGGSVSTLTIQRTQQEDSAVYLCASSWGLRGDTQYFGPGTRLTVL.